This TCR beta chain was recovered during a study of identical twins. Overall study findings and caveats: Insertions ran lower in abundant cord blood beta clonotypes, though not in memory repertoires.

The CDR3 loop spans 15 amino acids. CDR1 is SGHRS and CDR2 is YFSETQ in the germline V gene. V dropped 4 bases and J dropped 2 bases, with 13 bases sitting between them. This clonotype was counted between two and nine times. The target antigen is unknown. MiXCR, run by TCRdb on the 5' RACE reads, gives a single entry per CDR3 protein. The data contain 300,000 to 400,000 distinct CDR3 sequences, roughly an eighth of them singletons. These same data were also listed under a study on yellow fever vaccine responses in identical twins.

This sequence was found in a woman aged 18-29 years in good health. The sequencing input was CD8+ T cells sorted from blood. The chain uses TRBV5-1 and TRBJ1-5; D is possibly TRBD1 (6 bases). The CDR3 reads CASSPRGDGNQPQHF. The CDR3 DNA reads as TGCGCCAGCAGCCCTAGGGGGGACGGCAATCAGCCCCAGCATTTT.